This is a list of T cell receptor beta chains from one sample in a study of T cell responses to AZD1222 COVID-19 vaccine. Data came from immunoSEQ multiplex PCR; TCRdb stores just in-frame clones and leaves some out. The sample lists roughly 120,000 clones, roughly 91% seen once, with roughly 7% in the top ten. The sample was peripheral blood, taken 28 days after the second AZD1222 dose. All receptors derive from an adult who received the AZD1222 COVID-19 vaccine. Each CDR3 is given with its conserved first and last residue. D genes are given only for firm matches. For some rows the clone size is stated as once, few or many, or as a class when expanded; others skip it.

clone_size	d_call	v_call	j_call	cdr3_nt	cdr3_aa
NA	NA	TRBV11-3	TRBJ2-5	TGTGCCAGCAGCTACAGGGACCAAGAGACCCAGTACTTC	CASSYRDQETQYF
NA	NA	TRBV7-9	TRBJ1-6	TGTGCCAGCAGCTCTGCGACAGGCGACTCCTATAATTCACCCCTCCACTTT	CASSSATGDSYNSPLHF
NA	TRBD1	TRBV13	TRBJ2-1	TGTGCCAGCAGCATCACAGGGGGGATGTCCTACAATGAGCAGTTCTTC	CASSITGGMSYNEQFF
NA	NA	TRBV28	TRBJ1-1	TGTGCCAGCAGTTTACCGGGGACGAACACTGAAGCTTTCTTT	CASSLPGTNTEAFF
NA	NA	TRBV11-2	TRBJ1-1	TGTGCCAGCAGCGTGGACAGCTGGAACACTGAAGCTTTCTTT	CASSVDSWNTEAFF
NA	NA	TRBV29-1	TRBJ2-7	TGCAGCGTTGAGGAACGGGACAACTACGAGCAGTACTTC	CSVEERDNYEQYF
NA	TRBD1	TRBV29-1	TRBJ1-3	TGCAGCGTTGAGGGTCAGGGGGTCCTTGGAAACACCATATATTTT	CSVEGQGVLGNTIYF
NA	NA	TRBV6-5	TRBJ1-1	TGTGCCAGCAGTTATCGAGTGAACACTGAAGCTTTCTTT	CASSYRVNTEAFF
NA	NA	TRBV10-3	TRBJ1-1	TGTGCCATCAGTGAGATATATGGGGGGACACTGAACACTGAAGCTTTCTTT	CAISEIYGGTLNTEAFF
NA	NA	TRBV11-3	TRBJ2-7	TGTGCCAGCAGCTTAAATCAGCTCGAGAAGCAGTACTTC	CASSLNQLEKQYF
NA	NA	TRBV30	TRBJ1-5	TGTGCCTGGAGTGTGGGATCGGGTTCCCTGACCAATCAGCCCCAGCATTTT	CAWSVGSGSLTNQPQHF
NA	TRBD1	TRBV24-1	TRBJ2-5	TGTGCCACCAGTGACCCCCGGACAGGGTTGGAGACCCAGTACTTC	CATSDPRTGLETQYF
NA	TRBD1	TRBV19	TRBJ2-7	TGTGCCAGTGGTGGAAGGACAGGCTACGAGCAGTACTTC	CASGGRTGYEQYF
NA	TRBD1	TRBV6-5	TRBJ1-2	TGTGCCAGCAGTTCTCTTCGGACAGGGGGACGCTACACCTTC	CASSSLRTGGRYTF
NA	NA	TRBV11-3	TRBJ2-7	TGTGCCAGCAGCTTAGACGGCAGCTCCTACGAGCAGTACTTC	CASSLDGSSYEQYF
NA	TRBD1	TRBV19	TRBJ1-6	TGTGCCAGCAGAAACAGGGGTAGTAATTCACCCCTCCACTTT	CASRNRGSNSPLHF
NA	NA	TRBV4-2	TRBJ1-5	TGTGCCAGCAGCCAAGTGGAATCATCCCGGTATAGCAATCAGCCCCAGCATTTT	CASSQVESSRYSNQPQHF
NA	NA	TRBV2	TRBJ2-1	TGTGCCAGCAGTGATAGTAAGGCAAATGAGCAGTTCTTC	CASSDSKANEQFF
NA	NA	TRBV5-1	TRBJ1-2	TGCGCCAGCAGCTTGAATGTGGGTAACTATGGCTACACCTTC	CASSLNVGNYGYTF
NA	NA	TRBV10-2	TRBJ1-1	TGCGCCAGCAGACCTCGTTATGGGGCTTCGGCTGAAGCTTTCTTT	CASRPRYGASAEAFF
NA	TRBD2	TRBV2	TRBJ2-5	TGTGCCAGCAGTCCGGGACTAGCGGGTATACAAGAGACCCAGTACTTC	CASSPGLAGIQETQYF
NA	TRBD1	TRBV7-2	TRBJ2-5	TGTGCCAGCAGCTCGCAACGGGACAGGCGGAGGGAGACCCAGTACTTC	CASSSQRDRRRETQYF
once	NA	TRBV12-3/TRBV12-4	TRBJ1-4	TGTGCCAGCAGGTTAAATTTAGCTGAAAAACTGTTTTTT	CASRLNLAEKLFF
NA	NA	TRBV9	TRBJ2-3	TGTGCCAGCAGCACCCGTGGGGGTGGGGGCACAGATACGCAGTATTTT	CASSTRGGGGTDTQYF
NA	NA	TRBV21-1	TRBJ1-4	TGTGCCAGCAGCAGATCCGGGACCCAAAATGCAACTAATGAAAAACTGTTTTTT	CASSRSGTQNATNEKLFF
once	TRBD1	TRBV10-3	TRBJ1-2	TGTGCCATCAGCACAGGGGTGGGAGACTATGGCTACACCTTC	CAISTGVGDYGYTF
NA	TRBD1	TRBV30	TRBJ1-4	TGTGCCTGGGACAGGGGGCAGCCTAATGAAAAACTGTTTTTT	CAWDRGQPNEKLFF
NA	NA	TRBV7-9	TRBJ1-2	TGTGCCAGCAGCTTAGCGGGGGGGGCAGGAGGCTACACCTTC	CASSLAGGAGGYTF
NA	NA	TRBV2	TRBJ1-2	TGTGCCAGGGAAGTGGACCCTAACTATGGCTACACCTTC	CAREVDPNYGYTF
NA	NA	TRBV28	TRBJ2-7	TGTGCCAGCAGTTTATGGGGGGCGGGCTACGAGCAGTACTTC	CASSLWGAGYEQYF
NA	NA	TRBV7-8	TRBJ2-7	TGTGCCAGCAGCTTAGGAAGCTACGAGCAGTACTTC	CASSLGSYEQYF
NA	NA	TRBV6-2/TRBV6-3	TRBJ1-5	TGTGCCAGCAGCCCGGGCAGTGGGGTGGGTCAGCCCCAGCATTTT	CASSPGSGVGQPQHF
NA	NA	TRBV4-1	TRBJ2-5	TGCGCCAGCAGCCAAGATGAGTTTCTGGAGACCCAGTACTTC	CASSQDEFLETQYF
NA	NA	TRBV6-5	TRBJ1-4	TGTGCCAGCAGTCCCCCCGGGACACGAAATGAAAAACTGTTTTTT	CASSPPGTRNEKLFF
NA	TRBD1	TRBV5-4	TRBJ1-2	TGTGCCAGCAGCCCTGGACAGGCTCTGAGCCCTTACTATGGCTACACCTTC	CASSPGQALSPYYGYTF
NA	NA	TRBV6-5	TRBJ1-5	TGTGCCAGCAGCCTCCGGGACGGTAGCAATCAGCCCCAGCATTTT	CASSLRDGSNQPQHF
NA	NA	TRBV28	TRBJ2-7	TGTGCCAGCAGTTTAGCCCCCTCAGGGAAGAGCTCCTACGAGCAGTACTTC	CASSLAPSGKSSYEQYF
few	TRBD1	TRBV27	TRBJ1-5	TGTGCCAGCAGTTCGGACAGGGGCCTTCAGCCCCAGCATTTT	CASSSDRGLQPQHF
NA	NA	TRBV6-1	TRBJ2-7	TGTGCCAGCAGTGAAGCACTTTCCGAGCAGTACTTC	CASSEALSEQYF
NA	NA	TRBV28	TRBJ1-2	TGTGCCAGCAGAGTTCTTGCTTCAGGGGTTGGCTACACCTTC	CASRVLASGVGYTF
NA	NA	TRBV12-3/TRBV12-4	TRBJ2-3	TGTGCCACACAAAGTCGGGGCACAGATACGCAGTATTTT	CATQSRGTDTQYF
once	TRBD2	TRBV2	TRBJ2-4	TGTGCCAGCTCCCCAGCGGGGGGAAACATTCAGTACTTC	CASSPAGGNIQYF
NA	TRBD1	TRBV4-1	TRBJ2-1	TGCGCCAGCAGCCAAGCCGGGACAGGGGTTAACAATGAGCAGTTCTTC	CASSQAGTGVNNEQFF
NA	NA	TRBV15	TRBJ1-5	TGTGCCACCAGCAGAGAGGGAGAATCAATCAAGCCCCAGCATTTT	CATSREGESIKPQHF
NA	NA	TRBV7-9	TRBJ1-5	TGTGCCAGCAACGTAGGGGGTCAGCCCCAGCATTTT	CASNVGGQPQHF
NA	NA	TRBV19	TRBJ1-2	TGTGCCAGTAGAATCGGTCCGGGGAACTATGGCTACACCTTC	CASRIGPGNYGYTF
once	TRBD1	TRBV7-9	TRBJ1-1	TGTGCCAGCAGCAGGGGACAGGGGTGGACTGAAGCTTTCTTT	CASSRGQGWTEAFF
NA	NA	TRBV5-5	TRBJ2-7	TGTGCCAGCAGCTTGGTCGGGGTTGGCGAGCAGTACTTC	CASSLVGVGEQYF
few	NA	TRBV19	TRBJ1-1	TGTGCCGTGGCCCGGGACATGAACACTGAAGCTTTCTTT	CAVARDMNTEAFF
NA	NA	TRBV5-1	TRBJ2-7	TGCGCCAGCAGCCCGGCGAGGGGCGAGCAGTACTTC	CASSPARGEQYF
NA	NA	TRBV7-9	TRBJ2-2	TGTGCCAGCAGCCCCCGAGGGGCGGAGCTGTTTTTT	CASSPRGAELFF
NA	NA	TRBV11-3	TRBJ1-1	TGTGCCAGCAGCTTAGATAGTCGAGTAGGAAACACTGAAGCTTTCTTT	CASSLDSRVGNTEAFF
NA	TRBD1	TRBV2	TRBJ1-4	TGTGCCAGCAGTGCCTCTTACAGGGGGCGAAATGAAAAACTGTTTTTT	CASSASYRGRNEKLFF